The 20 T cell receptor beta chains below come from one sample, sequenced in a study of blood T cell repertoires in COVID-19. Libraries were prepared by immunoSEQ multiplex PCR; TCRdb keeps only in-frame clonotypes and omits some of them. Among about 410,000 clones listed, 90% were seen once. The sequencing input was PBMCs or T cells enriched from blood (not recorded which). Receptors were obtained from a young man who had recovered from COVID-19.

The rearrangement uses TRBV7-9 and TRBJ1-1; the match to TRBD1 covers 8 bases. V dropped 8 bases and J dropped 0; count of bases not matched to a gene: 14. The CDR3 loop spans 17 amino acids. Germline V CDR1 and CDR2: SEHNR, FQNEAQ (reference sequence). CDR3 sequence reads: CASGPPAGGLMNTEAFF. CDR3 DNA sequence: TGTGCCAGCGGACCCCCGGCAGGGGGCTTAATGAACACTGAAGCTTTCTTT.

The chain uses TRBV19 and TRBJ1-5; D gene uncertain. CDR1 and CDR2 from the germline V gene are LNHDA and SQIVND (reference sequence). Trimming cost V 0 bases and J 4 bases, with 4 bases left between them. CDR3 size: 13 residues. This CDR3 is CASSIDKNQPQHF. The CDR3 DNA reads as TGTGCCAGTAGTATAGACAAAAATCAGCCCCAGCATTTT.

CDR3 sequence: CASSPLEGLSYEQYF. CDR3 DNA sequence: TGTGCCAGCAGTCCCCTTGAGGGCCTTTCCTACGAGCAGTACTTC. The rearrangement links TRBV27 to TRBJ2-7, with D possibly matching TRBD2 (5 bases). The CDR3 has 15 residues. V was cut by 5 bases and J by 1 base, with 15 bases left in between. CDR1 is MNHEY and CDR2 is SMNVEV in the germline V gene (reference sequence).

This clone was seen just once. This CDR3 reads CASSQVLDTGELFF. The CDR3 DNA reads TGCGCCAGCAGCCAAGTACTAGACACCGGGGAGCTGTTTTTT. The chain employs TRBV4-1 and TRBJ2-2, with a tentative D call TRBD2 (5 bases). Germline V gene lookup returns CDR1 MGHRA and CDR2 YSYEKL. CDR3 length: 14 amino acids. Trimming pared 1 base from V and 3 bases from J, leaving 6 bases between.

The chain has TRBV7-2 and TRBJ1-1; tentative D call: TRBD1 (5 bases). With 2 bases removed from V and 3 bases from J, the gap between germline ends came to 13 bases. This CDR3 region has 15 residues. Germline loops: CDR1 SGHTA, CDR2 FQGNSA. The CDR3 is CASSLRIRVDTEAFF. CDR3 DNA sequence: TGTGCCAGCAGCTTAAGAATCAGGGTTGACACTGAAGCTTTCTTT. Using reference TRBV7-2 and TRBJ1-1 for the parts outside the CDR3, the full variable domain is GAGVSQSPSNKVTEKGKDVELRCDPISGHTALYWYRQSLGQGLEFLIYFQGNSAPDKSGLPSDRFSAERTGGSVSTLTIQRTQQEDSAVYLCASSLRIRVDTEAFFGQGTRLTVV.

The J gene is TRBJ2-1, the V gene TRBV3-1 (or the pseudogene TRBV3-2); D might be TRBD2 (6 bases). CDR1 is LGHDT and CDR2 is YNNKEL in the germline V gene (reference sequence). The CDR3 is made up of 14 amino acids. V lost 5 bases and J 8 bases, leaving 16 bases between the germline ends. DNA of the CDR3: TGTGCCAGCAGCTCCCGGGGGAAATCCCATGAGCAGTTCTTC. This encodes CASSSRGKSHEQFF.

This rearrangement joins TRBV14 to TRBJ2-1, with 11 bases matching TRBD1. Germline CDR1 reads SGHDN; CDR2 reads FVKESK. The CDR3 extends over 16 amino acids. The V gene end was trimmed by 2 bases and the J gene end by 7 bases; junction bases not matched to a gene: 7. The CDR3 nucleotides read TGTGCCAGCAGCCAACTCCCGGGACAGGGGGTGAATGAGCAGTTCTTC. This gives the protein CASSQLPGQGVNEQFF.

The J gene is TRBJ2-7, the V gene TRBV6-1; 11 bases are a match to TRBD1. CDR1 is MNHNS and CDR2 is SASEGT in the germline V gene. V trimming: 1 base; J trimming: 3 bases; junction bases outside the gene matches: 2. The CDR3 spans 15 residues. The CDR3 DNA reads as TGTGCCAGCAGTGAAGAGGACAGGGGGCTCTACGAGCAGTACTTC. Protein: CASSEEDRGLYEQYF.

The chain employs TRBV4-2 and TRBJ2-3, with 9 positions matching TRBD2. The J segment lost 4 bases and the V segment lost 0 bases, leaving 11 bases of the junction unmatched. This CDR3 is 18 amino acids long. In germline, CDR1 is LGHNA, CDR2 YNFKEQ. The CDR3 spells CASSQDPHGGRAPDTQYF. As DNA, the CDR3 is TGTGCCAGCAGCCAAGATCCCCATGGCGGGAGGGCCCCAGATACGCAGTATTTT.

The CDR3 region is CASSLNAAELTDTQYF. The CDR3 DNA reads as TGCGCCAGCAGCTTAAACGCGGCGGAACTCACAGATACGCAGTATTTT. The chain links TRBV5-1 to TRBJ2-3, with D unresolved. Germline values: CDR1 SGHRS, CDR2 YFSETQ. The CDR3 runs to 16 residues. Trimming stripped 2 bases from V and 2 bases from J, with 15 bases between.

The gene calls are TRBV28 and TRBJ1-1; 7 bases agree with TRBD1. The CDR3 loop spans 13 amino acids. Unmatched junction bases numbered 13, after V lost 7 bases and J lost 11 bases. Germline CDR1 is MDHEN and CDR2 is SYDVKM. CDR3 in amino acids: CASTTTTGVRAFF. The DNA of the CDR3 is TGTGCCAGCACCACTACCACAGGGGTACGTGCTTTCTTT.

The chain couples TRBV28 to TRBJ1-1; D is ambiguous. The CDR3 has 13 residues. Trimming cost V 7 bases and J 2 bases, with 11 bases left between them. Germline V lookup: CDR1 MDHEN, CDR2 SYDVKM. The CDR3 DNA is TGTGCCAGCACAATCGGGGTAAACACTGAAGCTTTCTTT. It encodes CASTIGVNTEAFF.

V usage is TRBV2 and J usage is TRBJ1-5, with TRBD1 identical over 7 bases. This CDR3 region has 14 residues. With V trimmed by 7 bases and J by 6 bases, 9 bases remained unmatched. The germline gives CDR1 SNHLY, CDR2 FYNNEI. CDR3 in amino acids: CASTVRQGGQPQHF. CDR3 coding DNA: TGTGCCAGCACCGTAAGACAGGGAGGTCAGCCCCAGCATTTT.

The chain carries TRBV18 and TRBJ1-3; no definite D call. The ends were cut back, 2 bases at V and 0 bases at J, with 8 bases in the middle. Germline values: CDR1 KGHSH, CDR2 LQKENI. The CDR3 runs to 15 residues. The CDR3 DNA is TGTGCCAGCTCACCATCAGCGAGCTCTGGAAACACCATATATTTT. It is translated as CASSPSASSGNTIYF.

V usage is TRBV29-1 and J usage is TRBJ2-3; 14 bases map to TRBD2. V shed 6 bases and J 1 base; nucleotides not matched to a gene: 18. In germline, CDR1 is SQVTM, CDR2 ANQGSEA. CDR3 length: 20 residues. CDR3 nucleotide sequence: TGCAGCGTCAGGGGGACAGCCGGGACTAGCGGGAGACCACGCACAGATACGCAGTATTTT. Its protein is CSVRGTAGTSGRPRTDTQYF.

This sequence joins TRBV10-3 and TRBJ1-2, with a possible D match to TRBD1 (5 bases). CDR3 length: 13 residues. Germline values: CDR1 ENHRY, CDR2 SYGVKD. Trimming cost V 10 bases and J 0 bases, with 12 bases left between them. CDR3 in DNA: TGTGCCACCACCGGAGGGGCTAACTATGGCTACACCTTC. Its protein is CATTGGANYGYTF.

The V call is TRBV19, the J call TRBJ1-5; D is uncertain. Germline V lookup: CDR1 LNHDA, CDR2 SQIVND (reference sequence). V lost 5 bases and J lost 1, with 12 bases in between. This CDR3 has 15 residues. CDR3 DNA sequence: TGTGCCAGTAGTCTCATCTGGGCGAGCAATCAGCCCCAGCATTTT. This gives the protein CASSLIWASNQPQHF.

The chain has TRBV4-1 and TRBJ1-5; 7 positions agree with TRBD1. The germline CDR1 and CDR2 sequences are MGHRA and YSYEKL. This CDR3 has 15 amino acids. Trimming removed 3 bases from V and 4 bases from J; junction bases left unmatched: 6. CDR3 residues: CASSHPDRENQPQHF. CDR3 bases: TGCGCCAGCAGCCACCCTGACAGGGAGAATCAGCCCCAGCATTTT.

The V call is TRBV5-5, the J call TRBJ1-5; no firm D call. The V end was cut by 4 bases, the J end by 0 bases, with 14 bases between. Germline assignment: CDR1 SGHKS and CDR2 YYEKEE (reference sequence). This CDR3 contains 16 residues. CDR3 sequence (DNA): TGTGCCAGCAGCCGTCGACAAATAGATAGCAATCAGCCCCAGCATTTT. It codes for CASSRRQIDSNQPQHF.

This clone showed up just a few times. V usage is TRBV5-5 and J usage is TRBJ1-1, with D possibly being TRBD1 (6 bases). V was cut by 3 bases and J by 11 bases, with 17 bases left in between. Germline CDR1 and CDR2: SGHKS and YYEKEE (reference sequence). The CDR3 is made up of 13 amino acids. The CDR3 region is CASSWGRTEVAFF. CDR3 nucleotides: TGTGCCAGCAGCTGGGGCCGGACAGAAGTGGCTTTCTTT.